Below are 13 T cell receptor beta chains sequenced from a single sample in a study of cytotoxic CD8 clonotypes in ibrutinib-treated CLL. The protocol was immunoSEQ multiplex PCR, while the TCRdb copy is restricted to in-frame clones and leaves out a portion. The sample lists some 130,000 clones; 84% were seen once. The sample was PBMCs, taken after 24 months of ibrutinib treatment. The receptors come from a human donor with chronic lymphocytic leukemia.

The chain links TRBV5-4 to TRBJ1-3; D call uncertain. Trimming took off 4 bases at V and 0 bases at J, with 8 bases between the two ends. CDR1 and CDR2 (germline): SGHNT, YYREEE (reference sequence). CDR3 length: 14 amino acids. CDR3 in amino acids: CASSQGISGNTIYF. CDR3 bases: TGTGCCAGCAGCCAAGGGATCTCTGGAAACACCATATATTTT.

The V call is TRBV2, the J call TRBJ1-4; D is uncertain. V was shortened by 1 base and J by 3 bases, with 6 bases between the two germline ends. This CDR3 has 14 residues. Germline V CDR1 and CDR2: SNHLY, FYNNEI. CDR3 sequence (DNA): TGTGCCAGCAGTGAAGGGACGGCTAATGAAAAACTGTTTTTT. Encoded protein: CASSEGTANEKLFF.

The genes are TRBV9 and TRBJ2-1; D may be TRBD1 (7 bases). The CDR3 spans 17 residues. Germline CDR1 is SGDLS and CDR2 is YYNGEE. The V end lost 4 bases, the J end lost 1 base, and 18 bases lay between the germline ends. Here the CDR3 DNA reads TGTGCCAGCAGCTCCGGAGGGGTACAGGGGTCCTACAATGAGCAGTTCTTC. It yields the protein CASSSGGVQGSYNEQFF.

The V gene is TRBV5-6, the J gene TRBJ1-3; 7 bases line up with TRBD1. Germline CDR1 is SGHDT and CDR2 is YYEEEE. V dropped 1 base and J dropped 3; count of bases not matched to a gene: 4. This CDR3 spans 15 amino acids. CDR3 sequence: CASSLQGGIGNTIYF. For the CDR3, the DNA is TGTGCCAGCAGCTTGCAGGGGGGGATTGGAAACACCATATATTTT.

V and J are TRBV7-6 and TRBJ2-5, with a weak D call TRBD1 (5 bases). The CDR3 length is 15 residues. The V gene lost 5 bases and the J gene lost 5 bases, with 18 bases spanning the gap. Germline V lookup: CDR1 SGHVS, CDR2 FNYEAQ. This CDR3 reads CASSPLTARVETQYF. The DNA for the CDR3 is TGTGCCAGCAGCCCCTTGACAGCGCGCGTGGAGACCCAGTACTTC. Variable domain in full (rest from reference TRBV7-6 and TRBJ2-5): GAGVSQSPRYKVTKRGQDVALRCDPISGHVSLYWYRQALGQGPEFLTYFNYEAQQDKSGLPNDRFSAERPEGSISTLTIQRTEQRDSAMYRCASSPLTARVETQYFGPGTRLLVL.

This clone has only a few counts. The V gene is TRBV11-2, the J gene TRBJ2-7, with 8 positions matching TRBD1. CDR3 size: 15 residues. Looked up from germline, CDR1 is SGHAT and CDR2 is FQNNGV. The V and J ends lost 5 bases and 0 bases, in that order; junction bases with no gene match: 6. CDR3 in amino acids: CASSRDRLSSYEQYF. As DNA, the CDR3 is TGTGCCAGCAGCCGGGACAGGCTGTCCTCCTACGAGCAGTACTTC.

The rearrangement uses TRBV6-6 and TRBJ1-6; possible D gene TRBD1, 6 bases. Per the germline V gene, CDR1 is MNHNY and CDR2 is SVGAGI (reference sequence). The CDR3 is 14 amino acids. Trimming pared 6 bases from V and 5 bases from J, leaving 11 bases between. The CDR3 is CASRSGTNNSPLHF. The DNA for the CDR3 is TGTGCCAGCAGATCCGGGACAAATAATTCACCCCTCCACTTT.

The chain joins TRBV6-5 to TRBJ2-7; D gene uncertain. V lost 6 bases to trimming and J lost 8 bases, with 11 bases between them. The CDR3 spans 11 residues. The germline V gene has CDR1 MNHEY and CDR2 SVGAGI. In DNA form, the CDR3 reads TGTGCCAGCAGACGAGACGCTAAGCAGTACTTC. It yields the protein CASRRDAKQYF.

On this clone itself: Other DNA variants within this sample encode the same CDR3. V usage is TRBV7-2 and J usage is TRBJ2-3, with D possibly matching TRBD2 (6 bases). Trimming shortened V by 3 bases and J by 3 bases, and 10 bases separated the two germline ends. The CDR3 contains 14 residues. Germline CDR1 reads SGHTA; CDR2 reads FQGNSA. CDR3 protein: CASSLSRGTDTQYF. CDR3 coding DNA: TGTGCCAGCAGCTTGTCACGGGGGACAGATACGCAGTATTTT.

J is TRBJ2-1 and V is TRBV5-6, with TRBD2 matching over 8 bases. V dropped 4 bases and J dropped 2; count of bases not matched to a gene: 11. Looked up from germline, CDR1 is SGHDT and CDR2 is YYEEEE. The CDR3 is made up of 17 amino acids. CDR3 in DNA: TGTGCCAGCAGCAGTGATCGGGCGGGGGGCGCCTACAATGAGCAGTTCTTC. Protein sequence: CASSSDRAGGAYNEQFF.

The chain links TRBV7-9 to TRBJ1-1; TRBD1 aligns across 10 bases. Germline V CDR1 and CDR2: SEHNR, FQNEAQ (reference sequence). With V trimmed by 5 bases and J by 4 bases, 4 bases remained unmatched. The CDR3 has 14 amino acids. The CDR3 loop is CASSLRDRGTEAFF. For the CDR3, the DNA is TGTGCCAGCAGCCTCCGGGACAGGGGCACTGAAGCTTTCTTT.

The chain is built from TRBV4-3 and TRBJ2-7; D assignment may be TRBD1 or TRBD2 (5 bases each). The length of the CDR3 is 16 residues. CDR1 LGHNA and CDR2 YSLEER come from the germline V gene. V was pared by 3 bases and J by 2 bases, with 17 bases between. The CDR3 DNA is TGCGCCAGCAGCCAGGCCTTGAGGGGTGCGGCCTACGAGCAGTACTTC. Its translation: CASSQALRGAAYEQYF.

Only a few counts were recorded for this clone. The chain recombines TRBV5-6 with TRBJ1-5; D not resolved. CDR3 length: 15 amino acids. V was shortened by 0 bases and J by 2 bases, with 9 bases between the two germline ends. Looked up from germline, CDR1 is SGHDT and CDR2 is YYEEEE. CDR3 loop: CASSLGFRGNQPQHF. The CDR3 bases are TGTGCCAGCAGCTTGGGATTTAGGGGCAATCAGCCCCAGCATTTT. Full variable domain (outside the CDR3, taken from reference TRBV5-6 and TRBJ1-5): DAGVTQSPTHLIKTRGQQVTLRCSPKSGHDTVSWYQQALGQGPQFIFQYYEEEERQRGNFPDRFSGHQFPNYSSELNVNALLLGDSALYLCASSLGFRGNQPQHFGDGTRLSIL.